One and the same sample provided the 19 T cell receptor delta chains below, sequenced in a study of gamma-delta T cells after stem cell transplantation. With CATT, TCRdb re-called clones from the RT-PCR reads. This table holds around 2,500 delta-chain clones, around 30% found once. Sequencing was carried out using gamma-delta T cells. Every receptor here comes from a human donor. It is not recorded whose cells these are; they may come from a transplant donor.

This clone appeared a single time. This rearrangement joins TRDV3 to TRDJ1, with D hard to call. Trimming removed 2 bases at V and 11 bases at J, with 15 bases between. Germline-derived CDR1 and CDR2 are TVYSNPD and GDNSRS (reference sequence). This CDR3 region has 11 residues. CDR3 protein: CAFRCKSELIF. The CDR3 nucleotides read TGTGCCTTTCGTTGTAAATCCGAGCTCATCTTT.

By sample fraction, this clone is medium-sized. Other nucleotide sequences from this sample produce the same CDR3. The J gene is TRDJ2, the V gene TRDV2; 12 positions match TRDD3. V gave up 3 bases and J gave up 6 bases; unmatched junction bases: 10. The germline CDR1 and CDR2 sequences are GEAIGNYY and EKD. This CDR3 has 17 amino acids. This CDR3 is CACDLLGDTGAPAQLFF. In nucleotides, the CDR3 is TGTGCCTGTGACTTACTGGGGGATACAGGGGCGCCAGCACAACTCTTCTTT.

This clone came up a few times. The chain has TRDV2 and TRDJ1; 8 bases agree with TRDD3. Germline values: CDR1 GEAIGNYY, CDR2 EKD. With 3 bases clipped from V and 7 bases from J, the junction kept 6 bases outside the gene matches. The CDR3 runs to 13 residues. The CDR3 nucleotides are TGTGCCTGTGACTCTTTACTGGGGGGTAAACTCATCTTT. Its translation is CACDSLLGGKLIF.

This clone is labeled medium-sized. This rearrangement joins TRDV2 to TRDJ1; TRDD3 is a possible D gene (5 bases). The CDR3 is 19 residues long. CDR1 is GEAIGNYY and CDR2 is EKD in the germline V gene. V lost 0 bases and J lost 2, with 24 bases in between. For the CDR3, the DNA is TGTGCCTGTGACACCGTAGGAATGAGAGGGGAGAAGGGAACCGATAAACTCATCTTT. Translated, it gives CACDTVGMRGEKGTDKLIF.

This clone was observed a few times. CDR3 sequence reads: CACDMVVASYPSGGSPYTDKLIF. The DNA for the CDR3 is TGTGCCTGTGACATGGTCGTTGCTTCCTACCCCTCCGGGGGGTCCCCGTACACCGATAAACTCATCTTT. The chain is built from TRDV2 and TRDJ1; TRDD2 agrees at 8 bases. With V trimmed by 2 bases and J by 0 bases, 28 bases remained unmatched. The CDR3 runs 23 residues. Germline values: CDR1 GEAIGNYY, CDR2 EKD.

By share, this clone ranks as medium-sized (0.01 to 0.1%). The DNA for the CDR3 is TGTGCCTGTGACACAGCGGGACGCAGCTCCTGGGACACCCGACAGATGTTTTTC. As protein: CACDTAGRSSWDTRQMFF. The chain uses TRDV2 and TRDJ3; no reliable D call. Germline V gene data show CDR1 as GEAIGNYY and CDR2 as EKD. Trimming removed 1 base from V and 0 bases from J, with 12 bases in between. The CDR3 has 18 amino acids.

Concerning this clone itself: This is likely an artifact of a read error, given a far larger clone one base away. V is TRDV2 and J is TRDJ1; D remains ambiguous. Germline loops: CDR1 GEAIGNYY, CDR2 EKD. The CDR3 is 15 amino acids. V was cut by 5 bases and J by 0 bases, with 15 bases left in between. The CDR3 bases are TGTGCCTGTGGCAATTTGGATCGTAACACCGATAAACTCATCTTT. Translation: CACGNLDRNTDKLIF.

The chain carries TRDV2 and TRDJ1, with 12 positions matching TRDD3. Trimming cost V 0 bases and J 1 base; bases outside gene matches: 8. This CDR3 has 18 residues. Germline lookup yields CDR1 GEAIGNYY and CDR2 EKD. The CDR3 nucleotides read TGTGCCTGTGACACCCTAATACTGGGGGATACTCCCACCGATAAACTCATCTTT. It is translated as CACDTLILGDTPTDKLIF.

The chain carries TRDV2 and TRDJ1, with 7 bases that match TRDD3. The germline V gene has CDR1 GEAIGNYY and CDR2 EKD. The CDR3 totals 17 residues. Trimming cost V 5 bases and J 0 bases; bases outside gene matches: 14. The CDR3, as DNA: TGTGCCTGTGGCGCCTTAATGGGGGAGAAGTACACCGATAAACTCATCTTT. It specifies CACGALMGEKYTDKLIF.

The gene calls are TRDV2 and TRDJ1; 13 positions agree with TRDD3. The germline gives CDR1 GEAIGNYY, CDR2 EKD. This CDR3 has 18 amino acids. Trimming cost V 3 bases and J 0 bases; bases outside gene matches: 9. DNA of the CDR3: TGTGCCTGTGACCCACTACTGGGGGATACGCTATACACCGATAAACTCATCTTT. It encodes CACDPLLGDTLYTDKLIF.

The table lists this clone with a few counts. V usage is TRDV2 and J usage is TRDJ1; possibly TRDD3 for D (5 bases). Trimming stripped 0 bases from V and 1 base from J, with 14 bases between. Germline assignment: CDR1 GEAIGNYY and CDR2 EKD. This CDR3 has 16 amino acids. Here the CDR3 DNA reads TGTGCCTGTGACACCATGGGGCCGGGCTCCACCGATAAACTCATCTTT. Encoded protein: CACDTMGPGSTDKLIF.

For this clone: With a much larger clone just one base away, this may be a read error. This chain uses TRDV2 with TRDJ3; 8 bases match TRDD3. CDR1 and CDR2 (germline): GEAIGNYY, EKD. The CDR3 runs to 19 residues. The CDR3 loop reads CACDTAGGTSSWDTRRMFF. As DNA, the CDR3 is TGTGCCTGTGACACCGCTGGGGGAACGAGCTCCTGGGACACCCGACGGATGTTTTTC.

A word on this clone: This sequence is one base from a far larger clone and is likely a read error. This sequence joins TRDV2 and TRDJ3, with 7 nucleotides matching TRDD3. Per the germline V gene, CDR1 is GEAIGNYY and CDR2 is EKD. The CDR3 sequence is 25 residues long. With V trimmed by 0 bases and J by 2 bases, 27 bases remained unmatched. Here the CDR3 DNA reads TGTGCCTGTGACACCGTGAGTGGATGGGGGACCCCGCTTCGTTTATCGCCCTGGGACACCCGACAGATGTTTTTC. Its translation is CACDTVSGWGTPLRLSPWDTRQMFF.

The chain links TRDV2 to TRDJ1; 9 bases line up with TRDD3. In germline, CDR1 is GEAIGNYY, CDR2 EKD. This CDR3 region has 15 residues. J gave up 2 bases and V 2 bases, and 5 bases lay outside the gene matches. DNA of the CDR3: TGTGCCTGTGACAGACTGGGGGAGCTAACCGATAAACTCATCTTT. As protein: CACDRLGELTDKLIF.

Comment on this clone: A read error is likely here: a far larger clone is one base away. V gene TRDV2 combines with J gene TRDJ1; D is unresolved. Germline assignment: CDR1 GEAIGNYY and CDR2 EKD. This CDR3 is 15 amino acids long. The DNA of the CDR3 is TGTGCCTATGACAATTTGGATCGTAACACCGATAAACTCATCTTT. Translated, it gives CAYDNLDRNTDKLIF.

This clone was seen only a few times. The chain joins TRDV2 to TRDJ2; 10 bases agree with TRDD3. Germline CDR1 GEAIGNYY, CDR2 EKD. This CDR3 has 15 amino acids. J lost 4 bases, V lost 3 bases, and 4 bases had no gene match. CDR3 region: CACDPLGDETAQLFF. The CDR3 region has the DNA TGTGCCTGTGACCCACTGGGGGATGAGACAGCACAACTCTTCTTT.

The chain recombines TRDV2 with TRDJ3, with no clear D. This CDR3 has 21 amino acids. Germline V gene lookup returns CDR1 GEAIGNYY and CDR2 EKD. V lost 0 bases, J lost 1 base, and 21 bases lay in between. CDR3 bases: TGTGCCTGTGACACCGTGGATCCACCCGGGGTGGTATCCTGGGACACCCGACAGATGTTTTTC. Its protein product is CACDTVDPPGVVSWDTRQMFF.

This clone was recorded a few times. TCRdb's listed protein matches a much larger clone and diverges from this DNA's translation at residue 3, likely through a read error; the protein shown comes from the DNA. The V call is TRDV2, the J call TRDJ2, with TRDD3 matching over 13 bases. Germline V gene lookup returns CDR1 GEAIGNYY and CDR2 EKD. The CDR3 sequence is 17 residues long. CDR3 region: CARDTLTGGYGAAQLFF. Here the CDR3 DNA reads TGTGCCCGTGACACCCTCACTGGGGGATACGGGGCAGCACAACTCTTCTTT.

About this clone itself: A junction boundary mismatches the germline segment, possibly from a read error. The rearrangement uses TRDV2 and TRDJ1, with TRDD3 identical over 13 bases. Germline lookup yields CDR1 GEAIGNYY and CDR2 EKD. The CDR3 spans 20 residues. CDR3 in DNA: TGTGCCTGTGACGCTGTGAGTACTGGGGGATACGATCGTGACACCGATACACTCATCTTT. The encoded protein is CACDAVSTGGYDRDTDTLIF.